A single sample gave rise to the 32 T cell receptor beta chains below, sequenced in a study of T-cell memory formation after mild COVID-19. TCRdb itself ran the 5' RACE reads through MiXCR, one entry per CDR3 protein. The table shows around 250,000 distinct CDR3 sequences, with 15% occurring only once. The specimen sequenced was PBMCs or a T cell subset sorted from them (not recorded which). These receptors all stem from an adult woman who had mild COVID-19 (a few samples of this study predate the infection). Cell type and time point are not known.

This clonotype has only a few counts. The CDR3 spells CASKDRGQEKLFF. CDR3 nucleotides: TGTGCCAGTAAAGACAGGGGGCAAGAAAAACTGTTTTTT. The V call is TRBV19, the J call TRBJ1-4, with 10 nucleotides matching TRBD1. V was clipped by 7 bases and J by 8 bases; unmatched bases: 4. Germline CDR1 reads LNHDA; CDR2 reads SQIVND (reference sequence). The CDR3 consists of 13 residues.

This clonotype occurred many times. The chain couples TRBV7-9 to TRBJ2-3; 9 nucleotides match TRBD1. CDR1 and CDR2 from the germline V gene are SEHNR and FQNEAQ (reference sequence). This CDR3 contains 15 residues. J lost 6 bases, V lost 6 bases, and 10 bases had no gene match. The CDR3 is CASRGRDRESDTQYF. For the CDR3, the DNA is TGTGCCAGCAGGGGTCGGGACAGGGAATCGGATACGCAGTATTTT.

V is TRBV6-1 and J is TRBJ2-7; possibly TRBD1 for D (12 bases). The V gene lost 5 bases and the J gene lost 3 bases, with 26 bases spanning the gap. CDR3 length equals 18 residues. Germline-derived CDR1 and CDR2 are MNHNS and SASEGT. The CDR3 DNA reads TGTGCCAGCAGTCGGGACAGGGGGCTTCTAGCGGGAGGCTACGAGCAGTACTTC. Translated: CASSRDRGLLAGGYEQYF.

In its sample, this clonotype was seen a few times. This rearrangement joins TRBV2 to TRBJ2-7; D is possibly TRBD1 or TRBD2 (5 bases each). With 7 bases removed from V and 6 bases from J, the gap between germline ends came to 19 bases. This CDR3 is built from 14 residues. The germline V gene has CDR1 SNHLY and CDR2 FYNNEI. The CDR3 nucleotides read TGTGCCAGCAAATCCCGGGACGGACCTATCGAGCAGTACTTC. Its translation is CASKSRDGPIEQYF.

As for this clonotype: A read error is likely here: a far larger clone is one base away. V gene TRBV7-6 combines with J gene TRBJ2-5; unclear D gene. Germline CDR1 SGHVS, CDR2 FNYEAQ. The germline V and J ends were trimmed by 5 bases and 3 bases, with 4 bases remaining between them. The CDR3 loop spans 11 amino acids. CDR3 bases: TGTGCCAGCAGCCCCAAAGAGACCCAGTACTTC. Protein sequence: CASSPKETQYF.

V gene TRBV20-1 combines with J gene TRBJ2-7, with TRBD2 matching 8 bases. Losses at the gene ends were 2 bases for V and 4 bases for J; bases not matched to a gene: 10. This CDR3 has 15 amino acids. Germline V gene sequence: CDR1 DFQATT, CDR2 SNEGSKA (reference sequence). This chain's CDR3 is CSARMAGGPRYEQYF. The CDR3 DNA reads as TGCAGTGCTAGAATGGCGGGAGGCCCTCGTTACGAGCAGTACTTC.

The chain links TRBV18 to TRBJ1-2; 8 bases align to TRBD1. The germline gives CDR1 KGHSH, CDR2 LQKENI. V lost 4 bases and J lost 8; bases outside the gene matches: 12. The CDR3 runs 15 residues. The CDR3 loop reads CASSQGGQAVWGYTF. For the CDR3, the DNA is TGTGCCAGCTCACAAGGGGGACAGGCGGTATGGGGCTACACCTTC.

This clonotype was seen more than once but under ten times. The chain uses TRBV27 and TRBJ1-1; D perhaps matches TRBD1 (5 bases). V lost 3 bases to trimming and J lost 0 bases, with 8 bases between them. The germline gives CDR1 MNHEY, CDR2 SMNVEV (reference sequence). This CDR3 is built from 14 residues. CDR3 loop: CASSFSQVNTEAFF. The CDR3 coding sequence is TGTGCCAGCAGTTTTTCACAGGTGAACACTGAAGCTTTCTTT.

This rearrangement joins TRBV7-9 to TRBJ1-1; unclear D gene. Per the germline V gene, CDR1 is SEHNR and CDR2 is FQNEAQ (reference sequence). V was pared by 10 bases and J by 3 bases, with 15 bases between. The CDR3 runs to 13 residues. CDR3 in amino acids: CATRSLRDTEAFF. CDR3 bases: TGTGCCACCCGGTCTTTGAGGGACACTGAAGCTTTCTTT.

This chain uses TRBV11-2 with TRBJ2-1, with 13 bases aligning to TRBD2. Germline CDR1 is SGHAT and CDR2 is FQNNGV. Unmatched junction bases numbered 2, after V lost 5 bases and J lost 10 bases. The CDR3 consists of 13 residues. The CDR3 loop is CASSVGLAGEQFF. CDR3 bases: TGTGCCAGCAGCGTGGGACTAGCGGGGGAGCAGTTCTTC. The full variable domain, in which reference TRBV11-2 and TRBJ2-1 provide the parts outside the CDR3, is EAGVAQSPRYKIIEKRQSVAFWCNPISGHATLYWYQQILGQGPKLLIQFQNNGVVDDSQLPKDRFSAERLKGVDSTLKIQPAKLEDSAVYLCASSVGLAGEQFFGPGTRLTVL.

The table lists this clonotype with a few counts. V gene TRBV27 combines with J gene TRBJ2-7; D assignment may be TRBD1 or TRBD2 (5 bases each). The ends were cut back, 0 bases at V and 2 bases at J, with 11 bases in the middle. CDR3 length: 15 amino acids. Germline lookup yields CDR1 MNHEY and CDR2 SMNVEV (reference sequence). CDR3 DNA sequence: TGTGCCAGCAGTTTATCGCGAGGGGCGCCCTACGAGCAGTACTTC. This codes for CASSLSRGAPYEQYF.

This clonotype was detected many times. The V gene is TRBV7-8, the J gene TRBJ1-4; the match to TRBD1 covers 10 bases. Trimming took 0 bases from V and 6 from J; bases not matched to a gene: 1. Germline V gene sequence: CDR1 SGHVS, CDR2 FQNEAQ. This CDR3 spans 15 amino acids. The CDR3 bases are TGTGCCAGCAGCTTAGCGACAGGGGGCTATGAAAAACTGTTTTTT. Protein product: CASSLATGGYEKLFF.

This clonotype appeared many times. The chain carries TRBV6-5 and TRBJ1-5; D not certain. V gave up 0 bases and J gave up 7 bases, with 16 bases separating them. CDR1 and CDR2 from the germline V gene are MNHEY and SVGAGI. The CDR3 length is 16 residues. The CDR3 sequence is CASSYSRNTPGQPQHF. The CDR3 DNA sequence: TGTGCCAGCAGTTACTCGAGGAATACCCCCGGGCAGCCCCAGCATTTT.

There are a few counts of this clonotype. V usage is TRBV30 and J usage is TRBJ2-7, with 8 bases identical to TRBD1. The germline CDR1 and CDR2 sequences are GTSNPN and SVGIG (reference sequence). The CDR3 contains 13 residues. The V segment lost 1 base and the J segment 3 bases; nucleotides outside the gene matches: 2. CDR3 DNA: TGTGCCTGGAGTGGGGACAGGAACTACGAGCAGTACTTC. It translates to CAWSGDRNYEQYF.

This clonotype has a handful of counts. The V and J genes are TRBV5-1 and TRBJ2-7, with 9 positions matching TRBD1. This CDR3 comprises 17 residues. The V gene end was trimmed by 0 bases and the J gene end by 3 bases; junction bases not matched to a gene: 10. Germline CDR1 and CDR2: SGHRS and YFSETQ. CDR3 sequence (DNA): TGCGCCAGCAGCTTGGCGCGAAGTTTGACAGGGGGCTACGAGCAGTACTTC. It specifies CASSLARSLTGGYEQYF.

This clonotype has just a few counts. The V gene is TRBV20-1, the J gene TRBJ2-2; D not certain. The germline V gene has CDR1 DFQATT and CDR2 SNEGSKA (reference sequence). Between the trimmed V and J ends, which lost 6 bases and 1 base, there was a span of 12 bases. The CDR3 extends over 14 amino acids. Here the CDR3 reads CSAPAKGNTGELFF. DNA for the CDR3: TGCAGTGCCCCGGCGAAAGGGAACACCGGGGAGCTGTTTTTT.

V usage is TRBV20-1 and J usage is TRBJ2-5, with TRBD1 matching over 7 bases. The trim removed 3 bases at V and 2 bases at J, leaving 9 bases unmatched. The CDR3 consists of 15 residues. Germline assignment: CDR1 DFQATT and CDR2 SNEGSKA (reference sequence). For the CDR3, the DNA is TGCAGTGCTAGGGAAGGGACAGTGGGGCAAGAGACCCAGTACTTC. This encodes CSAREGTVGQETQYF.

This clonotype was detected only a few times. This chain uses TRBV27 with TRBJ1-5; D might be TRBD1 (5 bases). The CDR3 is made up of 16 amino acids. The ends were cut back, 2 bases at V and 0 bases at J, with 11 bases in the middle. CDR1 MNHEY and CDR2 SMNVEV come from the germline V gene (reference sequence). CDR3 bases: TGTGCCAGCAGTTTACGAGGGGAGAATAGCAATCAGCCCCAGCATTTT. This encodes CASSLRGENSNQPQHF.

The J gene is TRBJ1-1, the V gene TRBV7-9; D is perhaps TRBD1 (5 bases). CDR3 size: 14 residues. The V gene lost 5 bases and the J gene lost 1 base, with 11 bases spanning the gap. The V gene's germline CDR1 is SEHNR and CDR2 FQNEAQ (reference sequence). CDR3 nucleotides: TGTGCCAGCAGCCCGGACAATCGGAACACTGAAGCTTTCTTT. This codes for CASSPDNRNTEAFF.

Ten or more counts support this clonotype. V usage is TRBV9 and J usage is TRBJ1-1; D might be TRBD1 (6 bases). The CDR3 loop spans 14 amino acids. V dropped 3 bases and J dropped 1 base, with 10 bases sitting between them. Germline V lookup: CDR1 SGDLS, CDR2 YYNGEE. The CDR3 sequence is CASSGLGQNTEAFF. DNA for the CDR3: TGTGCCAGCAGCGGCCTGGGACAGAACACTGAAGCTTTCTTT.

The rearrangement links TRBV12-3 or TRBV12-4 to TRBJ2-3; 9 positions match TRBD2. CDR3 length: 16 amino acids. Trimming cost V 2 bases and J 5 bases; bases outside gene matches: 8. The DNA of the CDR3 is TGTGCCAGCAGTTTAAGCGGGAGGCCTCTCCAAGATACGCAGTATTTT. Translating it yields CASSLSGRPLQDTQYF.

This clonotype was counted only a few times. CDR3 in DNA: TGCAGTGCTAGAAAGCTAGCGGGAGTTACGCAGTATTTT. Translated: CSARKLAGVTQYF. V gene TRBV20-1 combines with J gene TRBJ2-3, with 10 positions matching TRBD2. After removal of 2 bases from V and 8 bases from J, the junction contained 4 bases not matched to a gene. There are 13 residues in the CDR3. Germline V gene sequence: CDR1 DFQATT, CDR2 SNEGSKA (reference sequence).

CDR3 in DNA: TGTGCCAGCAGCCGGTATAGCGGGGGAAACAATGAGCAGTTCTTC. Its translation is CASSRYSGGNNEQFF. This rearrangement joins TRBV2 to TRBJ2-1; 9 bases fit TRBD2. This CDR3 is built from 15 residues. V trimming: 6 bases; J trimming: 5 bases; junction bases outside the gene matches: 8. Germline CDR1 SNHLY, CDR2 FYNNEI.

The CDR3 region is CSARKFNQPQHF. The DNA of the CDR3 is TGCAGTGCTAGGAAGTTCAATCAGCCCCAGCATTTT. The chain recombines TRBV20-1 with TRBJ1-5; D is unresolved. The V end lost 3 bases, the J end lost 3 bases, and 6 bases lay between the germline ends. Germline values: CDR1 DFQATT, CDR2 SNEGSKA (reference sequence). There are 12 residues in the CDR3.

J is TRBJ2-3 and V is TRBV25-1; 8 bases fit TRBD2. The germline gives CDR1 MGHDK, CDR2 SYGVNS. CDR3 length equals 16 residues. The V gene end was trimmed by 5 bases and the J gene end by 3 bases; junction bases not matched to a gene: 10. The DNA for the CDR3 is TGTGCCAGCAGTAACCACCCCGGGACTAGAACAGATACGCAGTATTTT. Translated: CASSNHPGTRTDTQYF. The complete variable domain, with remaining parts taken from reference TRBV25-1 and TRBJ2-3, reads EADIYQTPRYLVIGTGKKITLECSQTMGHDKMYWYQQDPGMELHLIHYSYGVNSTEKGDLSSESTVSRIRTEHFPLTLESARPSHTSQYLCASSNHPGTRTDTQYFGPGTRLTVL.

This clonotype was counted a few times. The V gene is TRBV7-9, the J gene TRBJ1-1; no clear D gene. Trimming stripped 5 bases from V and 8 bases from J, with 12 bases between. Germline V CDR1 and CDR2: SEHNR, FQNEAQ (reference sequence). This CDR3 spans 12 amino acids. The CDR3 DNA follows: TGTGCCAGCAGCCATGACAAATCGGAAGCTTTCTTT. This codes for CASSHDKSEAFF.

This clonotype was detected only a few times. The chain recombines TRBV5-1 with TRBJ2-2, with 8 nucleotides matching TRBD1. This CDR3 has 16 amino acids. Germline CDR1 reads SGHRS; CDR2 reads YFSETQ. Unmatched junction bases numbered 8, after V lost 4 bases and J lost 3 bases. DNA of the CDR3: TGCGCCAGCAGCACCCTCGGGACAGGAGACACCGGGGAGCTGTTTTTT. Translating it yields CASSTLGTGDTGELFF.

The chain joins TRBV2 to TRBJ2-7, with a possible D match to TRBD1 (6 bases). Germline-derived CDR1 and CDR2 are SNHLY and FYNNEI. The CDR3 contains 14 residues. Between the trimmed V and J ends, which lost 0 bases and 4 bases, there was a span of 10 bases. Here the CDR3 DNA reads TGTGCCAGCAGTGAAGCCGGGACAAGATACGAGCAGTACTTC. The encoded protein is CASSEAGTRYEQYF.

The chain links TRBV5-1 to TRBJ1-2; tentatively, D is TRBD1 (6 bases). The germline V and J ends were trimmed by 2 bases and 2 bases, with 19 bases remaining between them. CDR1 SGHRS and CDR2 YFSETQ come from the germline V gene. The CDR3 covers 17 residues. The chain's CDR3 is CASSFEGGNLFNYGYTF. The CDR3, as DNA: TGCGCCAGCAGCTTTGAGGGGGGCAACCTATTCAACTATGGCTACACCTTC.

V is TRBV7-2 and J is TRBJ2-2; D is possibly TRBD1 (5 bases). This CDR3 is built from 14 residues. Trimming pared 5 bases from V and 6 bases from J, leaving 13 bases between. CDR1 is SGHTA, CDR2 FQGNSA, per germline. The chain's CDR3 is CASSRTQGPGELFF. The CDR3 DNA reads TGTGCCAGCAGCCGAACGCAGGGCCCCGGGGAGCTGTTTTTT.

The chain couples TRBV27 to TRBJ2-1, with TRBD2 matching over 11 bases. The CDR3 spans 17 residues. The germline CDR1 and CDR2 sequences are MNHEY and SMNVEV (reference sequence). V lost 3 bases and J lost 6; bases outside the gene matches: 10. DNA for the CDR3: TGTGCCAGCAGTTTCCCACCGACTAGCGGGACCGTCAATGAGCAGTTCTTC. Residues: CASSFPPTSGTVNEQFF.

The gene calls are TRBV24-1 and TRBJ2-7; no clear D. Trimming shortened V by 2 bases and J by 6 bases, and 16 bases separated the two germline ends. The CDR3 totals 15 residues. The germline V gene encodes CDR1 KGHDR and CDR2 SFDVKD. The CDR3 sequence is CATSDSQITHGEQYF. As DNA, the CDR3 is TGTGCCACCAGTGATTCTCAGATCACGCACGGCGAGCAGTACTTC.